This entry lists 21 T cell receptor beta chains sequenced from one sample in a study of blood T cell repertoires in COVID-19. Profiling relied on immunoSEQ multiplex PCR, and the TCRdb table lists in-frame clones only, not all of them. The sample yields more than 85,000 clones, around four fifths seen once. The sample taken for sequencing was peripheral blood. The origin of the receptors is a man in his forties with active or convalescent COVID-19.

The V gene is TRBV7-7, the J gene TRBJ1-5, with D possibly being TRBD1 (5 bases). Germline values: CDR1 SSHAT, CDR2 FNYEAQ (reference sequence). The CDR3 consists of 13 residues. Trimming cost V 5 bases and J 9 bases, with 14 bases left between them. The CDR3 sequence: CASSEREGAPQHF. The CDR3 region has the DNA TGTGCCAGCAGCGAACGCGAAGGGGCGCCCCAGCATTTT.

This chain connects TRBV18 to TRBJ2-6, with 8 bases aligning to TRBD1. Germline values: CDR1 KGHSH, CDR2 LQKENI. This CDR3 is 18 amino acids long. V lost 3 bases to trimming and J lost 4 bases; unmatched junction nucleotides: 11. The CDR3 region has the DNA TGTGCCAGCTCACCCGGGGACAGGTCTTTTGGCGGGGCCAACGTCCTGACTTTC. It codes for CASSPGDRSFGGANVLTF.

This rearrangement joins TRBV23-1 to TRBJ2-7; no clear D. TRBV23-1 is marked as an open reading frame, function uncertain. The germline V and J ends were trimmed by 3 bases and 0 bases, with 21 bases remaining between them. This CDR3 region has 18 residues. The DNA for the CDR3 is TGCGCCAGCAGTCACACCCCTCCCCCAACACGGAGCTCCTACGAGCAGTACTTC. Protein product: CASSHTPPPTRSSYEQYF.

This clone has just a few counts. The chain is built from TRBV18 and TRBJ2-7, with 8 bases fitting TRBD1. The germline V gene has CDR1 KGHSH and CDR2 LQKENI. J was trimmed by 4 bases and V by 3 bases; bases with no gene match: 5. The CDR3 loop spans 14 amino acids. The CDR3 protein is CASSPGQGAYEQYF. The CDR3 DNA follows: TGTGCCAGCTCACCCGGGCAGGGGGCTTACGAGCAGTACTTC.

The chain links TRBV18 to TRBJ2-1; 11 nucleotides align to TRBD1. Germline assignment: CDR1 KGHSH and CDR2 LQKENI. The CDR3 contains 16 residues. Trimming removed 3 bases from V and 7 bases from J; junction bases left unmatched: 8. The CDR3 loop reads CASSPGGGQGANEQFF. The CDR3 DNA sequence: TGTGCCAGCTCACCCGGGGGCGGACAGGGGGCGAATGAGCAGTTCTTC.

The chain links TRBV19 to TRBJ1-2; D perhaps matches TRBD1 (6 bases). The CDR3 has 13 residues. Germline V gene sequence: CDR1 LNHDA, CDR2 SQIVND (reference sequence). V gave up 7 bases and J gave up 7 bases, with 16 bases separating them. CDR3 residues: CASTGGEVSGYTF. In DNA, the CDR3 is TGTGCCAGTACTGGGGGCGAGGTTTCTGGCTACACCTTC. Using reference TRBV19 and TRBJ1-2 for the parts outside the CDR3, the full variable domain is DGGITQSPKYLFRKEGQNVTLSCEQNLNHDAMYWYRQDPGQGLRLIYYSQIVNDFQKGDIAEGYSVSREKKESFPLTVTSAQKNPTAFYLCASTGGEVSGYTFGSGTRLTVV.

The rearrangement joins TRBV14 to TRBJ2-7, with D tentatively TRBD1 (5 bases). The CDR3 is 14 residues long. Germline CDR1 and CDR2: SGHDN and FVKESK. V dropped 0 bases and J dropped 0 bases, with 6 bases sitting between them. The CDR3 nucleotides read TGTGCCAGCAGCCAAGAGACAGCCTCCTACGAGCAGTACTTC. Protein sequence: CASSQETASYEQYF.

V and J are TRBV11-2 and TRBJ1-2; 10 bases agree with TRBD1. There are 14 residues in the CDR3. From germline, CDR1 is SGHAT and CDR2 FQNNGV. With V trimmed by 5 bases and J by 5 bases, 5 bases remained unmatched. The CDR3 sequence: CASSAQDRGYGYTF. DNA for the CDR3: TGTGCCAGCAGCGCCCAGGACAGGGGGTATGGCTACACCTTC.

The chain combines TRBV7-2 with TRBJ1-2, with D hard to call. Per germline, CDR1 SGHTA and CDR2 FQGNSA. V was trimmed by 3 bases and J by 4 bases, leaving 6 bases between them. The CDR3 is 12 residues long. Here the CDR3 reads CASSFTVYGYTF. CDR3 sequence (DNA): TGTGCCAGCAGCTTCACAGTCTATGGCTACACCTTC.

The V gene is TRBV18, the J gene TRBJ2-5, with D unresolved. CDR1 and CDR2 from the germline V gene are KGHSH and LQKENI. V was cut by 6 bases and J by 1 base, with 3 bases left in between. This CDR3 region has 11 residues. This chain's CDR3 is CASSFQETQYF. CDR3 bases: TGTGCCAGCTCCTTCCAAGAGACCCAGTACTTC.

The CDR3 spells CASSEGGTGNQPQHF. In DNA, the CDR3 is TGTGCCAGCAGTGAAGGAGGGACAGGGAATCAGCCCCAGCATTTT. The rearrangement links TRBV6-1 to TRBJ1-5, with 9 nucleotides matching TRBD1. With 1 base clipped from V and 4 bases from J, the junction kept 2 bases outside the gene matches. This CDR3 has 15 amino acids. CDR1 MNHNS and CDR2 SASEGT come from the germline V gene.

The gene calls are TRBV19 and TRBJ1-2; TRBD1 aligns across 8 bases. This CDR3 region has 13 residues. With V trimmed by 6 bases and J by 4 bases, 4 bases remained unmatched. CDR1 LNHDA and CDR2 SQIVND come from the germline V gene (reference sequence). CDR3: CASRFQGAYGYTF. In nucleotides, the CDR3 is TGTGCCAGTAGATTTCAGGGGGCCTATGGCTACACCTTC.

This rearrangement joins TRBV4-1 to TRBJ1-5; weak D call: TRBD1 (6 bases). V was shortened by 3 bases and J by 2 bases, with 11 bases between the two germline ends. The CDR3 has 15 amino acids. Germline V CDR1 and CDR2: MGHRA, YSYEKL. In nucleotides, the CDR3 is TGCGCCAGCAGCCAGGGGGGGCATGGCAATCAGCCCCAGCATTTT. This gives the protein CASSQGGHGNQPQHF.

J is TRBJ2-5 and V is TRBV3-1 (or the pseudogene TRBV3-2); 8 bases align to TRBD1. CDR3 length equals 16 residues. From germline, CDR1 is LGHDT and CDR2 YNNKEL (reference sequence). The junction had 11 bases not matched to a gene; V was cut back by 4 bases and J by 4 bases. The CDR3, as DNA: TGTGCCAGCAGCCTCCGTGAGGCAGGGGGCACAGAGACCCAGTACTTC. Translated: CASSLREAGGTETQYF.

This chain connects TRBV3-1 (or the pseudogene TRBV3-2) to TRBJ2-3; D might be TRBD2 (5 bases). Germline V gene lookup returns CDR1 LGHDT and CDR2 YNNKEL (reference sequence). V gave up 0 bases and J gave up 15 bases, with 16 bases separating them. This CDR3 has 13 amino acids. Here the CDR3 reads CASSQDRVGDSYF. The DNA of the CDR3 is TGTGCCAGCAGCCAAGATAGGGTCGGGGATTCCTATTTT.

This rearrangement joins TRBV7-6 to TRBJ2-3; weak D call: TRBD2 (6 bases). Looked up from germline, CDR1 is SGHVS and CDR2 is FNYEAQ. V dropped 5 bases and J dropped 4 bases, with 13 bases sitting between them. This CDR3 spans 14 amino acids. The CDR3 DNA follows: TGTGCCAGCAGCCCTGGGACTTCCGCAGATACGCAGTATTTT. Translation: CASSPGTSADTQYF.

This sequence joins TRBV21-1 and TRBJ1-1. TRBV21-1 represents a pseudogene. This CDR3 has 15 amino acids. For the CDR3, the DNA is TGTGCCAGCAGCAATGGCAGCCCTCGGGACACTGAAGCTTTCTTT. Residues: CASSNGSPRDTEAFF.

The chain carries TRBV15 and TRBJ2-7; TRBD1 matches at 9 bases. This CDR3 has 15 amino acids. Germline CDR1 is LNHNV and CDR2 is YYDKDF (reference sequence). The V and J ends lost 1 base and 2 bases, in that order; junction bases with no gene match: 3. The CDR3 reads CATSRARDRAYEQYF. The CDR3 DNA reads TGTGCCACCAGCAGAGCTCGGGACAGGGCCTACGAGCAGTACTTC.

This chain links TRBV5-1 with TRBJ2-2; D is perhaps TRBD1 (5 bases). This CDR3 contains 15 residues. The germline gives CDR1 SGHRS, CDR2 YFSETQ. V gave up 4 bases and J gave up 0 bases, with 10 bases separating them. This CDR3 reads CASSQDIPNTGELFF. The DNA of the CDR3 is TGCGCCAGCAGCCAGGACATACCGAACACCGGGGAGCTGTTTTTT.

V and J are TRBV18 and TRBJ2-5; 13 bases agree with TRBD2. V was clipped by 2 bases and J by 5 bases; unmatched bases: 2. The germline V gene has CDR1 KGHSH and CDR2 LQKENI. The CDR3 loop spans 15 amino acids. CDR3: CASSPGTSGVETQYF. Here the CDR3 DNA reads TGTGCCAGCTCACCAGGGACTAGCGGGGTGGAGACCCAGTACTTC. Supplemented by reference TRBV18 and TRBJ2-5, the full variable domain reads NAGVMQNPRHLVRRRGQEARLRCSPMKGHSHVYWYRQLPEEGLKFMVYLQKENIIDESGMPKERFSAEFPKEGPSILRIQQVVRGDSAAYFCASSPGTSGVETQYFGPGTRLLVL.

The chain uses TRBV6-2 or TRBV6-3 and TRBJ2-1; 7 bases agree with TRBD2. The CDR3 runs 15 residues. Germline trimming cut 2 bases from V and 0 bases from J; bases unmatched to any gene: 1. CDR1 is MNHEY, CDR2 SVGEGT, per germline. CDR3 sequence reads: CASSYERGSYNEQFF. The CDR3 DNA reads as TGTGCCAGCAGTTACGAGCGGGGCTCCTACAATGAGCAGTTCTTC.